Sequencing of this TCR beta chain was carried out in a study of metastatic and nonmetastatic thyroid tumors. Background on the study: Blood and tumor or nodule tissue repertoires from malignant and benign thyroid patients were compared. Study observations and caveats: Significantly higher TCR beta diversity was reportedly seen in malignant thyroid tumors than benign nodules, in blood and tumor.

This CDR3 is 15 amino acids long. Germline values: CDR1 MDHEN, CDR2 SYDVKM. Note on this clone: The antigen remains unidentified. At one end, the junction sequence differs from germline, possibly due to a read error.

The authors' processing: The study took CDR3 differences across clinicopathological groups and made a distant-metastasis classifier for papillary thyroid cancer from them. TCRdb re-processed the PCR reads through MiXCR. The V and J calls and clone size are TCRdb's, not the authors'. This table has approximately 20,000 clones, about 23% appearing once. Thyroid surgery was performed in patients who had received no treatment beforehand. The sequence was obtained from a male donor with papillary thyroid cancer or a benign thyroid nodule (not recorded which). Some clones in this sample may be carry-over from other donors' samples. Sequenced: tumor tissue. The chain links TRBV28 to TRBJ2-7; D is possibly TRBD1 or TRBD2 (5 bases each). CDR3 region: CASSLFEGSYYEQQF. CDR3 bases: TGTGCCAGCAGTTTATTTGAGGGGAGCTACTACGAGCAGCAGTTC.